This T cell receptor (beta chain) came from a study of T cells after posttransplantation cyclophosphamide. TCRdb's copy holds only in-frame clones and misses some; the assay was immunoSEQ multiplex PCR. Among roughly 49,000 clones listed, just over 85% were seen once. Input material: PBMCs. The receptor comes from a man aged 25-40 years with a blood cancer, CMV-positive, and with a related stem cell donor.

The CDR3 region has the DNA TGTGCCACCAGCAGAGTAGCCGTCTCCTACGAGCAGTACTTC. Residues: CATSRVAVSYEQYF. The J gene is TRBJ2-7, the V gene TRBV15; D is unclear. Looked up from germline, CDR1 is LNHNV and CDR2 is YYDKDF (reference sequence). CDR3 length: 14 amino acids. V was cut by 1 base and J by 0 bases, with 7 bases left in between. Supplemented by reference TRBV15 and TRBJ2-7, the full variable domain reads DAMVIQNPRYQVTQFGKPVTLSCSQTLNHNVMYWYQQKSSQAPKLLFHYYDKDFNNEADTPDNFQSRRPNTSFCFLDIRSPGLGDTAMYLCATSRVAVSYEQYFGPGTRLTVT.